What follows describes a single TCR beta chain. Its specificity is not known. Sequenced by immunoSEQ multiplex PCR; TCRdb stores in-frame clones only, minus some. The repertoire holds tens of thousands of clones, with less than 85% as singletons. The data originate from a study of T cell responses to AZD1222 COVID-19 vaccine. V lost 5 bases and J lost 8, with 10 bases in between. The CDR3 is 12 residues long. CDR1 and CDR2 from the germline V gene are MNHEY and SMNVEV (reference sequence). Study-wide results and limits: Spike as a whole was targeted by vaccine-associated CD4 TCRs, dominant at 160-218 and 743-854. In the spike-specific TCR repertoire, nearly half reportedly target unmutated variant regions. Spike-specific TCR breadth and depth both grew after two AZD1222 doses.

Sequencing was performed on peripheral blood, taken 28 days after the second AZD1222 dose. This TCR derives from an adult who received the AZD1222 COVID-19 vaccine. V usage is TRBV27 and J usage is TRBJ2-1; tentatively, D is TRBD2 (5 bases). Here the CDR3 DNA reads TGTGCCAGCAGTCTGAGCGGTGATGAGCAGTTCTTC. Its protein product is CASSLSGDEQFF.